This T cell receptor beta chain comes out of a study of cytomegalovirus exposure and HLA in healthy donors. On the study more broadly: In terms of ancestry, the Caucasian-associated cluster contained roughly 81% of the approximately 430 genotyped donors. Whole-study findings and limits: A later analysis linked a missense variant in DCLRE1C to the trimming of TCR beta V and J genes. Researchers reported that a few CMV-associated chains were confirmed in vitro as CMV antigen-specific. When presence/absence was analysed, sequencing depth was taken to be roughly uniform across donors.

With regard to this clone: Its cognate antigen is unknown.

The study ran its PCR with 60 Vbeta and 13 Jbeta primers. Clones were read by immunoSEQ multiplex PCR, and TCRdb kept only the in-frame ones, dropping some. The sample has about 160,000 clones, over 70% seen once. This CDR3 is 19 amino acids long. V lost 0 bases and J lost 3; bases outside the gene matches: 12. Germline V gene sequence: CDR1 LGHNA, CDR2 YSLEER. The V and J genes are TRBV4-3 and TRBJ2-4; 9 bases match TRBD2. The TCR sequence derives from a man in his forties or fifties in good health and CMV-seropositive. Sequencing was performed on PBMCs. The CDR3 DNA is TGCGCCAGCAGCCAAGATCGAAGCGGGAGGCCTGGGGACAAAAACATTCAGTACTTC. Translating it yields CASSQDRSGRPGDKNIQYF.